These 20 T cell receptor beta chains share one sample of origin, sequenced in a study of cytomegalovirus exposure and HLA in healthy donors. Profiling relied on immunoSEQ multiplex PCR, and the TCRdb table lists in-frame clones only, not all of them. This table holds 200,000 to 300,000 clones, around nine tenths found once. Input material: PBMCs. These receptors were obtained from a man aged 18 to 35 in good health and CMV-seronegative.

This sequence joins TRBV4-3 and TRBJ2-7, with D perhaps TRBD1 (6 bases). Germline assignment: CDR1 LGHNA and CDR2 YSLEER. Trimming removed 4 bases from V and 3 bases from J, with 16 bases in between. The length of the CDR3 is 15 residues. The CDR3 spells CASSRGQHTYYEQYF. CDR3 DNA sequence: TGCGCCAGCAGCCGAGGACAGCACACTTACTACGAGCAGTACTTC.

The CDR3 nucleotides are TGCGCCAGCAGCCTAGAGGAGGACAGATACACCTACGAGCAGTACTTC. This sequence encodes CASSLEEDRYTYEQYF. The chain carries TRBV4-1 and TRBJ2-7; maybe TRBD1 (6 bases). The length of the CDR3 is 16 residues. V was shortened by 4 bases and J by 2 bases, with 18 bases between the two germline ends. Germline V lookup: CDR1 MGHRA, CDR2 YSYEKL.

V and J are TRBV2 and TRBJ2-7, with a weak D call TRBD2 (6 bases). Trimming stripped 4 bases from V and 0 bases from J, with 19 bases between. The CDR3 extends over 17 amino acids. Germline V gene lookup returns CDR1 SNHLY and CDR2 FYNNEI. The CDR3 reads CASSASQRGANSYEQYF. The CDR3 nucleotides are TGTGCCAGCAGTGCGTCGCAGCGCGGGGCCAACTCCTACGAGCAGTACTTC.

This chain joins TRBV19 and TRBJ1-2; perhaps TRBD1 as D (5 bases). The CDR3 extends over 14 amino acids. Germline loops: CDR1 LNHDA, CDR2 SQIVND (reference sequence). The germline V and J ends were trimmed by 0 bases and 8 bases, with 13 bases remaining between them. The CDR3 region is CASSIDPGFGGYTF. As DNA, the CDR3 is TGTGCCAGTAGTATAGATCCAGGGTTCGGCGGCTACACCTTC.

V and J are TRBV27 and TRBJ1-2, with D possibly TRBD1 on 5 matching bases. The length of the CDR3 is 13 residues. CDR1 and CDR2 (germline): MNHEY, SMNVEV (reference sequence). The germline V and J ends were trimmed by 3 bases and 4 bases, with 9 bases remaining between them. In nucleotides, the CDR3 is TGTGCCAGCAGTTTGGTGCAGGGCTATGGCTACACCTTC. It specifies CASSLVQGYGYTF.

This clone was counted only a few times. V is TRBV27 and J is TRBJ1-3; no firm D call. The length of the CDR3 is 12 residues. The V end lost 5 bases, the J end lost 2 bases, and 4 bases lay between the germline ends. Germline CDR1 MNHEY, CDR2 SMNVEV (reference sequence). In DNA, the CDR3 is TGTGCCAGCAGTCTTCCTGGAAACACCATATATTTT. It codes for CASSLPGNTIYF.

The rearrangement links TRBV18 to TRBJ2-5; D is possibly TRBD2 (5 bases). There are 13 residues in the CDR3. V gave up 3 bases and J gave up 5 bases, with 10 bases separating them. Germline lookup yields CDR1 KGHSH and CDR2 LQKENI. DNA of the CDR3: TGTGCCAGCTCACCTTCGGGGTCCGAGACCCAGTACTTC. Amino acid sequence: CASSPSGSETQYF.

The J gene is TRBJ2-6, the V gene TRBV7-7, with 7 nucleotides matching TRBD2. This CDR3 contains 14 residues. The germline CDR1 and CDR2 sequences are SSHAT and FNYEAQ (reference sequence). CDR3: CASGQDAGANVLTF. CDR3 nucleotides: TGTGCTAGCGGGCAGGACGCGGGAGCCAACGTCCTGACTTTC.

This clone was counted a single time. The genes are TRBV2 and TRBJ1-4; possible D gene TRBD1, 5 bases. The V and J ends lost 6 bases and 7 bases respectively, with 18 bases between them. From germline, CDR1 is SNHLY and CDR2 FYNNEI. The CDR3 covers 15 residues. The CDR3 protein is CASRDLYGGIEKLFF. CDR3 coding DNA: TGTGCCAGCAGAGATCTGTACGGGGGAATTGAAAAACTGTTTTTT.

The genes are TRBV12-1 and TRBJ2-2; the DNA was not used to check the table's D call, TRBD2. TRBV12-1 is annotated as a pseudogene. CDR3 length: 18 amino acids. The CDR3 loop reads CASFLGLAGAIDPGELFF. The CDR3 nucleotides read TGTGCCAGCTTCTTGGGACTAGCGGGAGCGATTGACCCCGGGGAGCTGTTTTTT.

The chain carries TRBV2 and TRBJ2-1, with 10 positions matching TRBD2. The CDR3 runs 17 residues. The trim removed 2 bases at V and 10 bases at J, leaving 14 bases unmatched. Per the germline V gene, CDR1 is SNHLY and CDR2 is FYNNEI. The CDR3 sequence is CASSEWGLAGGRGEQFF. DNA for the CDR3: TGTGCCAGCAGTGAATGGGGCTTAGCGGGGGGCCGGGGGGAGCAGTTCTTC.

The rearrangement uses TRBV27 and TRBJ2-3, with a weak D call TRBD1 (7 bases). Trimming pared 4 bases from V and 4 bases from J, leaving 15 bases between. The germline CDR1 and CDR2 sequences are MNHEY and SMNVEV (reference sequence). The CDR3 is 15 amino acids. As DNA, the CDR3 is TGTGCCAGCAGTTCTGACAGGGAGGCCCCAGATACGCAGTATTTT. It codes for CASSSDREAPDTQYF.

The table lists this clone with a count of one. The V and J genes are TRBV18 and TRBJ1-6; D not certain. The germline V gene has CDR1 KGHSH and CDR2 LQKENI. V was shortened by 2 bases and J by 0 bases, with 8 bases between the two germline ends. The CDR3 sequence is 16 residues long. The DNA of the CDR3 is TGTGCCAGCTCACCAAAGGAGAGCTCCTATAATTCACCCCTCCACTTT. This translates into CASSPKESSYNSPLHF.

The rearrangement joins TRBV19 to TRBJ1-5; 8 positions agree with TRBD1. V shed 4 bases and J 1 base; nucleotides not matched to a gene: 3. This CDR3 is built from 15 residues. The germline V gene has CDR1 LNHDA and CDR2 SQIVND (reference sequence). For the CDR3, the DNA is TGTGCCAGTAGTACCCGGGACAGGAGCAATCAGCCCCAGCATTTT. Translation gives CASSTRDRSNQPQHF.

This clone has only one observation. The chain carries TRBV29-1 and TRBJ2-3; D gene unclear. Trimming pared 7 bases from V and 4 bases from J, leaving 6 bases between. The V gene's germline CDR1 is SQVTM and CDR2 ANQGSEA. The CDR3 runs 10 residues. The CDR3 spells CSARADTQYF. For the CDR3, the DNA is TGCAGCGCTCGGGCAGATACGCAGTATTTT.

This clone was detected a few times. The V and J genes are TRBV19 and TRBJ2-4, with 9 bases that match TRBD2. There are 16 residues in the CDR3. CDR1 LNHDA and CDR2 SQIVND come from the germline V gene (reference sequence). V lost 4 bases and J lost 1; bases outside the gene matches: 5. CDR3 DNA: TGTGCCAGTAGTACTAGCGGGGACTGGGCCAAAAACATTCAGTACTTC. Translating it yields CASSTSGDWAKNIQYF.

The count of this clone is one. The chain combines TRBV5-1 with TRBJ2-5, with 8 bases lining up with TRBD2. The CDR3 runs 13 residues. After removal of 4 bases from V and 5 bases from J, the junction contained 4 bases not matched to a gene. Germline-derived CDR1 and CDR2 are SGHRS and YFSETQ. Written as DNA, the CDR3 is TGCGCCAGCAGCCTAGGACTAGCCGAGACCCAGTACTTC. Translation gives CASSLGLAETQYF. The entire variable domain, with the rest obtained from reference TRBV5-1 and TRBJ2-5, is as follows: KAGVTQTPRYLIKTRGQQVTLSCSPISGHRSVSWYQQTPGQGLQFLFEYFSETQRNKGNFPGRFSGRQFSNSRSEMNVSTLELGDSALYLCASSLGLAETQYFGPGTRLLVL.

The chain joins TRBV28 to TRBJ1-2; 8 nucleotides line up with TRBD1. V trimming: 6 bases; J trimming: 4 bases; junction bases outside the gene matches: 4. CDR1 is MDHEN and CDR2 is SYDVKM in the germline V gene. The CDR3 runs to 13 residues. CDR3: CASSAQGAYGYTF. Here the CDR3 DNA reads TGTGCCAGCAGCGCCCAGGGGGCCTATGGCTACACCTTC.

CDR3 region: CASSWGTGETQYF. The CDR3 DNA reads as TGTGCCAGCAGCTGGGGTACGGGGGAGACCCAGTACTTC. The gene calls are TRBV11-2 and TRBJ2-5; D might be TRBD2 (5 bases). This CDR3 is built from 13 residues. V was pared by 4 bases and J by 5 bases, with 11 bases between. Germline V gene sequence: CDR1 SGHAT, CDR2 FQNNGV.

This chain joins TRBV2 and TRBJ1-4; D unclear. The CDR3 is 14 residues long. The germline V and J ends were trimmed by 4 bases and 8 bases, with 14 bases remaining between them. Germline loops: CDR1 SNHLY, CDR2 FYNNEI. The CDR3 reads CASSAAGGAEKLFF. DNA of the CDR3: TGTGCCAGCAGTGCGGCAGGTGGTGCAGAAAAACTGTTTTTT. Looking up the rest from reference TRBV2 and TRBJ1-4 gives the full variable domain: EPEVTQTPSHQVTQMGQEVILRCVPISNHLYFYWYRQILGQKVEFLVSFYNNEISEKSEIFDDQFSVERPDGSNFTLKIRSTKLEDSAMYFCASSAAGGAEKLFFGSGTQLSVL.